This note documents a single T cell receptor (beta chain) sequence. The antigen is not known. CDR1 SGHAT and CDR2 FQNNGV come from the germline V gene. V trimming: 0 bases; J trimming: 5 bases; junction bases outside the gene matches: 3. The CDR3 consists of 15 residues. Sample time point: persistent/refractory GD, antithyroid drugs over 5 years with positive TRAb. PBMC-extracted RNA yielded the TCR library. This record belongs to a study of regulatory T cells in long-lasting Graves disease. About the research overall: Persistence in Graves' disease denoted antithyroid drug use beyond 5 years alongside positive TSH receptor antibodies.

Construction of TCR beta libraries relied on iRepertoire HTBI primers and on Arm-PCR targeting CDR3 regions. As handled by the study authors: The samples yielded about 63 TRBV and roughly 15 TRBJ segments. MiXCR, applied by TCRdb to the multiplex PCR reads, yields one record per CDR3 protein. The V and J calls reflect TCRdb's pipeline rather than the authors' work. The sample lists about 470,000 distinct CDR3 sequences; roughly a fifth were seen once. Study outcomes and limitations: Thyroid tissue went unexamined; only peripheral blood was analyzed.

The sequencing used peripheral blood mononuclear cells (PBMCs), collected when the disease was refractory, from a patient treated with antithyroid drugs. This clonotype was obtained from a female donor with Graves disease. The V and J genes are TRBV11-2 and TRBJ2-7, with 11 bases aligning to TRBD1. CDR3 loop: CASSLEDRGPDEQYF. In nucleotides, the CDR3 is TGTGCCAGCAGCTTAGAGGACAGGGGGCCGGACGAGCAGTACTTC.